The text below deals with one T cell receptor beta chain. This clone's antigen is unknown. There are no base qualities to consult, and no much larger clone falls within one base. Receptors were amplified or captured by the immunoSEQ multiplex PCR assay. The paper's processing steps were these. To diagnose cytomegalovirus status from the catalog of TCR beta chain sequences, a statistical classification framework was built. Here the immuneACCESS table is served through TCRdb, limited to in-frame sequences with V and J called. Missing clones are a known gap in these copies; in checked studies unresolved V genes cover under half, and the rest lacks a known reason. V and J calls and clone size are those listed in that table; D and trimming were worked out from the DNA. The sample table shows about 50,000 clones, and approximately 88% are seen once. Together, the top ten hold under 8.5% of the sample. Taken from the germline V gene (reference sequence), the CDR1 and CDR2 loops are SEHNR and FQNEAQ. The CDR3 runs 13 residues from the cysteine to the phenylalanine. Just the 39-base CDR3 DNA is kept, in frame starting at base 1. V loses 8 bases, J loses 5 bases, and the germline ends lie 13 bases apart.

The record originates from a study of cytomegalovirus exposure and HLA in healthy donors (dated by TCRdb to 2017 to 2019). Looking at the study overall: According to a later analysis, the roughly 130 validation repertoires were produced on the same platform as the roughly 720 repertoires of the first cohort. The study aimed to test whether cataloging public T cell receptors could reveal signatures of past pathogen exposure. A separate validation cohort of approximately 120 different subjects was used in addition to the roughly 700-subject first cohort. To predict cytomegalovirus infection status, the study combined high-throughput TCR immunosequencing, statistical association of individual TCRs with disease status, and machine learning.

Results and caveats for the whole study, not just this receptor: In vitro tests confirmed that a few of the cytomegalovirus-associated TCR beta chains recognize cytomegalovirus antigens. In the study, 164 TCR beta chains were listed as associated with cytomegalovirus. A later analysis had no HLA typing for the validation cohort, so co-occurrence there was scored across all 120 repertoires. Cytomegalovirus status was reported to be diagnosed by the classifier with high specificity and sensitivity in both the original and validation cohorts. In a later analysis, TCRs clustered in the first cohort were found to also tend to co-occur in the roughly 130 validation repertoires, with 94% of cluster scores above 0. While some public TCRs were present in many individuals, most TCR sequences turned up only very rarely across donors. The authors suggested that the approach could potentially be generalized to other disease states and immunological phenotypes.

The donors were included in the validation cohort of roughly 120 subjects, a group kept apart from the roughly 670-subject first cohort. The chain is made from TRBV7-9 and TRBJ2-1, with TRBD1 perhaps the D gene, on 6 matching bases. The sequenced material came from PBMCs. This TCR derives from a woman in her 30s in good health and CMV-seronegative. The CDR3 in this case is CASYYQGNNEQFF. The DNA sequence reads TGTGCCAGCTATTATCAGGGGAACAATGAGCAGTTCTTC.